Below, one TCR beta chain is given with its context. CDR3 length: 16 amino acids. Germline V gene data show CDR1 as SGHDT and CDR2 as YYEEEE. V was trimmed by 4 bases and J by 3 bases, leaving 17 bases between them. The data belong to a study of technical replicates of blood from several donors. Sequencing used immunoSEQ multiplex PCR; TCRdb keeps in-frame clones, though not all of them. The sample has 55,000 to 80,000 clones; around 93% are singletons. V is TRBV5-6 and J is TRBJ2-1; D may be TRBD1 (6 bases). The clonotype originates from a human donor in good health. The sequencing sample was made of T cells isolated from PBMCs. Here the CDR3 reads CASSMGATLLYNEQFF. CDR3 nucleotide sequence: TGTGCCAGCAGCATGGGGGCAACTCTACTCTACAATGAGCAGTTCTTC.